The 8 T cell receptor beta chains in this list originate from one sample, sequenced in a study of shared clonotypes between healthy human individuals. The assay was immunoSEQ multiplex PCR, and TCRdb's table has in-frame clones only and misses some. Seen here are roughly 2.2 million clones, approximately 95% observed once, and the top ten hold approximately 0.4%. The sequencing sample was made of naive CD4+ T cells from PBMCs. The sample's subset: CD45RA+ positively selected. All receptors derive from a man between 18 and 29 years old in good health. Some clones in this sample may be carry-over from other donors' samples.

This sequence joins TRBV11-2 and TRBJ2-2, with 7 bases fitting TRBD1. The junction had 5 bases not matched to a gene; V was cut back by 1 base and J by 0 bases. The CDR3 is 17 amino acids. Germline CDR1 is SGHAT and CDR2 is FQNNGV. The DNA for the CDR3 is TGTGCCAGCAGCTTAGCTGGGCAGGGGGCGAACACCGGGGAGCTGTTTTTT. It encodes CASSLAGQGANTGELFF.

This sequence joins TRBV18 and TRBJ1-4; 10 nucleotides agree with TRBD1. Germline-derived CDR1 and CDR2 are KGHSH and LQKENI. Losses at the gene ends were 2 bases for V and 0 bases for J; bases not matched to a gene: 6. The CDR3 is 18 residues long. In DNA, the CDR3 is TGTGCCAGCTCACCAAACGGACAGGGGGAGGCAACTAATGAAAAACTGTTTTTT. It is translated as CASSPNGQGEATNEKLFF.

In nucleotides, the CDR3 is TGTGCCAGCAGCTTGGACGGCTACACCTTC. This translates into CASSLDGYTF. V usage is TRBV7-7 and J usage is TRBJ1-2; D call uncertain. The ends were cut back, 3 bases at V and 8 bases at J, with 4 bases in the middle. Germline values: CDR1 SSHAT, CDR2 FNYEAQ (reference sequence). The length of the CDR3 is 10 residues.

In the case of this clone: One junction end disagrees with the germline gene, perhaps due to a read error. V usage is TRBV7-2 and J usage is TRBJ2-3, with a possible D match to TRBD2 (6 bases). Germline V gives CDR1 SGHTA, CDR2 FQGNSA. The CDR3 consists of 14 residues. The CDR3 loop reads CASSLARDSGIGVF. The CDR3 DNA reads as TGTGCCAGCAGCTTAGCACGGGACTCCGGTATTGGGGTATTT.

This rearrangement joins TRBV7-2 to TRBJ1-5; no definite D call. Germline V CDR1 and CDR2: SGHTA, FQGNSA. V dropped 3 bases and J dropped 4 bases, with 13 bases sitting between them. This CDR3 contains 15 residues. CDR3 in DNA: TGTGCCAGCAGCTTGGAGATTGGTGGAAATCAGCCCCAGCATTTT. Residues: CASSLEIGGNQPQHF.

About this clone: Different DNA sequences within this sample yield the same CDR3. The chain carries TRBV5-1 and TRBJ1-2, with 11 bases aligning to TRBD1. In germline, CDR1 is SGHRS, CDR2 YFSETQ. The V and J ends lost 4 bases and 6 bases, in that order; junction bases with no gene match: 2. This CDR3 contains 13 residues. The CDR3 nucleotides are TGCGCCAGCAGCCGGGGACAGGGGGATGGCTACACCTTC. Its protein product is CASSRGQGDGYTF.

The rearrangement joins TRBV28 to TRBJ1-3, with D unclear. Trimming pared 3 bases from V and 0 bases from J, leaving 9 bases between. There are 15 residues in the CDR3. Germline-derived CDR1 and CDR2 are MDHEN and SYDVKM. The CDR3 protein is CASSFWQVSGNTIYF. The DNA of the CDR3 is TGTGCCAGCAGTTTCTGGCAGGTCTCTGGAAACACCATATATTTT. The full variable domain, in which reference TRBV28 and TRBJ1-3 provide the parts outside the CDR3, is DVKVTQSSRYLVKRTGEKVFLECVQDMDHENMFWYRQDPGLGLRLIYFSYDVKMKEKGDIPEGYSVSREKKERFSLILESASTNQTSMYLCASSFWQVSGNTIYFGEGSWLTVV.

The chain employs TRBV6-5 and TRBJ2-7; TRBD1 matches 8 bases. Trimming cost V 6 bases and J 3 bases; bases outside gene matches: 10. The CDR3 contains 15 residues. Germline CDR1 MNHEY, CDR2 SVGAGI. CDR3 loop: CASRLTGGQDYEQYF. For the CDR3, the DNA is TGTGCCAGCAGACTAACAGGGGGGCAAGACTACGAGCAGTACTTC.